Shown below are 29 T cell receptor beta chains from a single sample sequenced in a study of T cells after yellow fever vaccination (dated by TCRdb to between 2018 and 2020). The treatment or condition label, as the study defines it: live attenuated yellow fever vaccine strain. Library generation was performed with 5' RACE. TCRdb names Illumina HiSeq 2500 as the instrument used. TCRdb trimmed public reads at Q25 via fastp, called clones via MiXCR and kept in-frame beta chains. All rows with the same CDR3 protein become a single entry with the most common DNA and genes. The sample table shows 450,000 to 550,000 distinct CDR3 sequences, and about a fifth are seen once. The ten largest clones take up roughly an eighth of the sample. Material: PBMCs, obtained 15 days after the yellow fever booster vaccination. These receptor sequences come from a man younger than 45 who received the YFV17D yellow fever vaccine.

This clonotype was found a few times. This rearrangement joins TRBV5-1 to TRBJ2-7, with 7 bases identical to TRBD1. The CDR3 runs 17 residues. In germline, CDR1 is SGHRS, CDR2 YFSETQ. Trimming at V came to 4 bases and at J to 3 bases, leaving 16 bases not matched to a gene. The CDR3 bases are TGCGCCAGCAGCCTGGATCGAAACCGGGACAGAGACTACGAGCAGTACTTC. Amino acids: CASSLDRNRDRDYEQYF.

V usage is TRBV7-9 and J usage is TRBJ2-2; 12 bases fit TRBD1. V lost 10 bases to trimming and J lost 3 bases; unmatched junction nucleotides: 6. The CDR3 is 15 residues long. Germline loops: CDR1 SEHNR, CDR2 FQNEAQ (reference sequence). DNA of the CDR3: TGTGCCACGGCCGGGACAGGGGGCGACACCGGGGAGCTGTTTTTT. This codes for CATAGTGGDTGELFF.

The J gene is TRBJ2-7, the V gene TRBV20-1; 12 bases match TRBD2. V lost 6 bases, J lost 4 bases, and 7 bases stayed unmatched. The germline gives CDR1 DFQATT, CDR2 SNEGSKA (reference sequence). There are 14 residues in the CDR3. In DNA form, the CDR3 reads TGCAGTGCCCAGACTAGCGGGAGAGTTTACGAGCAGTACTTC. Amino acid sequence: CSAQTSGRVYEQYF.

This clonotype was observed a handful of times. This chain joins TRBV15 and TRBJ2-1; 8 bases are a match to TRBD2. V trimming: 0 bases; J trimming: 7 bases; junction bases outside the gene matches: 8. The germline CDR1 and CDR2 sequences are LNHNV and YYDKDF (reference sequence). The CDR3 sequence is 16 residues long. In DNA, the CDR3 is TGTGCCACCAGCAGAGATCGGGGGACTAGATGGAATGAGCAGTTCTTC. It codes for CATSRDRGTRWNEQFF.

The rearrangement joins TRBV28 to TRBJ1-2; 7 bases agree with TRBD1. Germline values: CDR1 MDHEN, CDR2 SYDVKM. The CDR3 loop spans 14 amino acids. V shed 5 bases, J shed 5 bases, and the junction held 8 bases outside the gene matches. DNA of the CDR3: TGTGCCAGCAGTCTAGGGACAGTAGGTTATGGCTACACCTTC. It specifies CASSLGTVGYGYTF.

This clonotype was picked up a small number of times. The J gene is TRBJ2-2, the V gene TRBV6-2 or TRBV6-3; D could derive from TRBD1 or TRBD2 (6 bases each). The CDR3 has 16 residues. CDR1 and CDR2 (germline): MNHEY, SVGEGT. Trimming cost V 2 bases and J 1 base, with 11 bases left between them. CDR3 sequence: CASSYGGLKNTGELFF. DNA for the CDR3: TGTGCCAGCAGTTACGGGGGGCTTAAGAACACCGGGGAGCTGTTTTTT.

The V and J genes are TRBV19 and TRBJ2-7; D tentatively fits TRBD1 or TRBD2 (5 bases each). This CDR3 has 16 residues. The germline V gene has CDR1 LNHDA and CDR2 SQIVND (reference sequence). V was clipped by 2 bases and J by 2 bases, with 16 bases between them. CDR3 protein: CASSIRTGTGTYEQYF. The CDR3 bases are TGTGCCAGTAGTATAAGGACCGGGACGGGCACCTACGAGCAGTACTTC.

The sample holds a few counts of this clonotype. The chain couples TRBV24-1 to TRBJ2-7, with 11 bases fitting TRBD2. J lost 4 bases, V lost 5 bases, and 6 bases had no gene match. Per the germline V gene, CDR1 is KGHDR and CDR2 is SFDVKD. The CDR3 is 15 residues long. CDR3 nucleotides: TGTGCCACCAGTGCCGGAACTAGCGGGAGTTACGAGCAGTACTTC. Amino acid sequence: CATSAGTSGSYEQYF.

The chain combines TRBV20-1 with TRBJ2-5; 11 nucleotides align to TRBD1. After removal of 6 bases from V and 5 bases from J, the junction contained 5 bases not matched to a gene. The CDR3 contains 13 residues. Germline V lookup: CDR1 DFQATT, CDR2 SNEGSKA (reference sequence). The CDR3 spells CSATGQGVETQYF. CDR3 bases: TGCAGTGCAACGGGACAGGGGGTCGAGACCCAGTACTTC.

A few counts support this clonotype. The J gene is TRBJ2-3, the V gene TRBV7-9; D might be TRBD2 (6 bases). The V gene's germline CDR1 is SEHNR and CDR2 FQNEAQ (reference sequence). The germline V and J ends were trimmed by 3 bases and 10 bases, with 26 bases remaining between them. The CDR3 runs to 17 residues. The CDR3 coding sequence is TGTGCCAGCAGCTTTTCGGATGTCGGGGGAACCCGGGTTGCGCAGTATTTT. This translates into CASSFSDVGGTRVAQYF.

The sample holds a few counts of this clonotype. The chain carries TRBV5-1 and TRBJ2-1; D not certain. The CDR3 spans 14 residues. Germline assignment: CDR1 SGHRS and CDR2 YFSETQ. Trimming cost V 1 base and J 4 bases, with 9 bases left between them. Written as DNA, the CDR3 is TGCGCCAGCAGCTTGTTAGTTGGGTACAATGAGCAGTTCTTC. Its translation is CASSLLVGYNEQFF.

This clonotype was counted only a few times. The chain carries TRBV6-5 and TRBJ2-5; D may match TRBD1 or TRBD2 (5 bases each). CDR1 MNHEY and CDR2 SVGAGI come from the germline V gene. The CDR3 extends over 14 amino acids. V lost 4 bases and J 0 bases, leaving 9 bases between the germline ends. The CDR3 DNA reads TGTGCCAGCAGTTCTCCGGGACACCAAGAGACCCAGTACTTC. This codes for CASSSPGHQETQYF.

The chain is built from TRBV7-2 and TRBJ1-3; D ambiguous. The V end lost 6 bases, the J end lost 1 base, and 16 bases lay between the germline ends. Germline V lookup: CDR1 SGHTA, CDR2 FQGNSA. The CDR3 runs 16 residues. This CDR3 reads CASSRLAAASGNTIYF. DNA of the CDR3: TGTGCCAGCAGTCGACTAGCGGCGGCATCTGGAAACACCATATATTTT.

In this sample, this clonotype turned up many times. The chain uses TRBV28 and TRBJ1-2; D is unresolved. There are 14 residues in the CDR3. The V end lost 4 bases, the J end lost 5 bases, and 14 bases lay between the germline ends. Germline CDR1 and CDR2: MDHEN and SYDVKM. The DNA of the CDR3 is TGTGCCAGCAGTTACCGGGAGCGCAGTTATGGCTACACCTTC. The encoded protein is CASSYRERSYGYTF.

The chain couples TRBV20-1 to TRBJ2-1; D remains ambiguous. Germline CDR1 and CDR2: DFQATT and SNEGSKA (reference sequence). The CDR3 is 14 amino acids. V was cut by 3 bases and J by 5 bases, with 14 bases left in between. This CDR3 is CSARAKTGHNEQFF. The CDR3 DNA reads TGCAGTGCTAGGGCCAAGACCGGCCACAATGAGCAGTTCTTC.

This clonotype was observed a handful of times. The CDR3 sequence: CASSVGLRLAGTYEQYF. Here the CDR3 DNA reads TGTGCCAGCAGCGTAGGCCTTCGACTAGCGGGGACCTACGAGCAGTACTTC. The chain has TRBV9 and TRBJ2-7, with TRBD2 matching 11 bases. The CDR3 runs to 17 residues. V lost 0 bases, J lost 2 bases, and 7 bases stayed unmatched. CDR1 SGDLS and CDR2 YYNGEE come from the germline V gene. The full variable domain, its missing parts supplied by reference TRBV9 and TRBJ2-7, is DSGVTQTPKHLITATGQRVTLRCSPRSGDLSVYWYQQSLDQGLQFLIQYYNGEERAKGNILERFSAQQFPDLHSELNLSSLELGDSALYFCASSVGLRLAGTYEQYFGPGTRLTVT.

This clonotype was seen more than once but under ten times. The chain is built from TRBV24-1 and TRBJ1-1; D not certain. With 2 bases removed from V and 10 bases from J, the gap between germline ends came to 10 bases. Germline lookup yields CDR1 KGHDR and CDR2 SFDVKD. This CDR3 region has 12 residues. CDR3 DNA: TGTGCCACCAGTGATTCGGTCGGAAGAGCTTTCTTT. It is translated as CATSDSVGRAFF.

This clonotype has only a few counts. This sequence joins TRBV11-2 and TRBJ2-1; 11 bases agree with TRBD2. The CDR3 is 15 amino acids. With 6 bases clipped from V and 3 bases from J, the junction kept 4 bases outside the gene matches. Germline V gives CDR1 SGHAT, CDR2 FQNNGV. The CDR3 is CASRSLAGGYNEQFF. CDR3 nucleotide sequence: TGTGCCAGCAGATCCCTAGCGGGAGGCTACAATGAGCAGTTCTTC.

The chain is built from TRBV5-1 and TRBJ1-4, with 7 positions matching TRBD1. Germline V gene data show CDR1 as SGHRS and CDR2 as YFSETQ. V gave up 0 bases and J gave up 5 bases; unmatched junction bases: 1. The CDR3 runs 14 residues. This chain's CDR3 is CASSLVQGNEKLFF. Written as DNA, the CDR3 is TGCGCCAGCAGCTTGGTACAGGGGAATGAAAAACTGTTTTTT. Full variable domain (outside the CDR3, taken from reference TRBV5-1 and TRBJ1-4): KAGVTQTPRYLIKTRGQQVTLSCSPISGHRSVSWYQQTPGQGLQFLFEYFSETQRNKGNFPGRFSGRQFSNSRSEMNVSTLELGDSALYLCASSLVQGNEKLFFGSGTQLSVL.

The CDR3 reads CSARAPKSFTGELFF. The CDR3 nucleotides read TGCAGTGCTAGAGCCCCTAAGTCTTTCACCGGGGAGCTGTTTTTT. V and J are TRBV20-1 and TRBJ2-2; D not resolved. Germline CDR1 and CDR2: DFQATT and SNEGSKA (reference sequence). The CDR3 has 15 residues. Trimming removed 1 base at V and 4 bases at J, with 13 bases between.

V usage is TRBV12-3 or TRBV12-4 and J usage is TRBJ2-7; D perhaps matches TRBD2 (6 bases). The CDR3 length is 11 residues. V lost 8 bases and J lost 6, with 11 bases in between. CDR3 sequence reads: CASRRDFEQYF. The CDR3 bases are TGTGCCAGCCGCCGGGACTTCGAGCAGTACTTC.

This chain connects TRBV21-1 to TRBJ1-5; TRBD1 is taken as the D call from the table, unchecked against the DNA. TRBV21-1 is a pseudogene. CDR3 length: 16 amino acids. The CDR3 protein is CASSPPPGNLYEPQHF. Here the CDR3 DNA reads TGTGCCAGCAGCCCACCGCCCGGGAATTTATATGAGCCCCAGCATTTT.

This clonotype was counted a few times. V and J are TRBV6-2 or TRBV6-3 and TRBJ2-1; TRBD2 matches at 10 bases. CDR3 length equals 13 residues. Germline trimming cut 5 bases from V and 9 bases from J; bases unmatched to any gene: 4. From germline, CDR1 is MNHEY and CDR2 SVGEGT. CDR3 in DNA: TGTGCCAGCAGTCAGACTAGCGGGCTTGAGCAGTTCTTC. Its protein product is CASSQTSGLEQFF.

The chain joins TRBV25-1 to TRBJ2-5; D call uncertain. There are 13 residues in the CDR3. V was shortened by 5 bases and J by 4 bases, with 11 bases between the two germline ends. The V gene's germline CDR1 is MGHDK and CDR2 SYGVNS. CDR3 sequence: CASSSSTSETQYF. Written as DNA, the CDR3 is TGTGCCAGCAGTAGTTCTACCTCAGAGACCCAGTACTTC.

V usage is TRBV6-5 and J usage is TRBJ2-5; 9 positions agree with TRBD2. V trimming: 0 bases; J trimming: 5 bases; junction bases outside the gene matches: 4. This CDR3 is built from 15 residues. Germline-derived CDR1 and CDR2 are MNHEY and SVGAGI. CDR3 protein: CASSYSLAGGETQYF. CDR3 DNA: TGTGCCAGCAGTTACTCACTAGCGGGCGGGGAGACCCAGTACTTC.

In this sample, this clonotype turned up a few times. The chain's CDR3 is CASRPDTYEQYF. For the CDR3, the DNA is TGTGCCAGCAGGCCGGACACCTACGAGCAGTACTTC. The chain links TRBV12-3 or TRBV12-4 to TRBJ2-7; perhaps TRBD1 as D (5 bases). The ends were cut back, 6 bases at V and 2 bases at J, with 8 bases in the middle. CDR3 length: 12 amino acids.

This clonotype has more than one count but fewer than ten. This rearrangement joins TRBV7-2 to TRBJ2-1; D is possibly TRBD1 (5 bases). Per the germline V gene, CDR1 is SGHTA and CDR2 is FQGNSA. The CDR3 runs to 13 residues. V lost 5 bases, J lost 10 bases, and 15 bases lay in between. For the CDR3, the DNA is TGTGCCAGCAGCCGAGACAGCTTCGGGGAGCAGTTCTTC. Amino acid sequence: CASSRDSFGEQFF.

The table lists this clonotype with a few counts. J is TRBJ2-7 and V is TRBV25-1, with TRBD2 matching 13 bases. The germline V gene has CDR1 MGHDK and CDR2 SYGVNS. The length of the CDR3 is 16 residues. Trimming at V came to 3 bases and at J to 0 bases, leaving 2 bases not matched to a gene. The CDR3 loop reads CASSDWTSGSSYEQYF. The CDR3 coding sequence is TGTGCCAGCAGTGATTGGACTAGCGGGAGCTCCTACGAGCAGTACTTC.

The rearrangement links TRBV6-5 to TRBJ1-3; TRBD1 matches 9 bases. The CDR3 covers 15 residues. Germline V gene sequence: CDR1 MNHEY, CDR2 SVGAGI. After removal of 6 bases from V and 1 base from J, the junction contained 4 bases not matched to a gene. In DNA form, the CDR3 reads TGTGCCAGCAGGGGACAGGGACATTCTGGAAACACCATATATTTT. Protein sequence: CASRGQGHSGNTIYF.